One and the same sample provided the 13 T cell receptor beta chains below, sequenced in a study of cytomegalovirus exposure and HLA in healthy donors. It was with 60 Vbeta and 13 Jbeta primers that the PCR ran. Method: immunoSEQ multiplex PCR; TCRdb's copy keeps in-frame clones and lacks some. The sample holds nearly 110,000 clones, less than 80% seen once. The sequenced sample was PBMCs. The origin of the receptors is a man aged 60-69 years in good health and CMV-seronegative.

The genes are TRBV7-3 and TRBJ1-1; TRBD1 agrees at 9 bases. The germline CDR1 and CDR2 sequences are SGHTA and FQGTGA. This CDR3 comprises 14 residues. The J segment lost 4 bases and the V segment lost 5 bases, leaving 5 bases of the junction unmatched. This chain's CDR3 is CASSVTGGLTEAFF. CDR3 sequence (DNA): TGTGCCAGCAGCGTCACAGGGGGCCTCACTGAAGCTTTCTTT. The variable domain in full, with the rest retrieved from reference TRBV7-3 and TRBJ1-1, is GAGVSQTPSNKVTEKGKYVELRCDPISGHTALYWYRQSLGQGPEFLIYFQGTGAADDSGLPNDRFFAVRPEGSVSTLKIQRTERGDSAVYLCASSVTGGLTEAFFGQGTRLTVV.

This clone was seen once. V is TRBV19 and J is TRBJ2-1; the match to TRBD2 covers 7 bases. V lost 4 bases to trimming and J lost 6 bases; unmatched junction nucleotides: 9. Germline V gives CDR1 LNHDA, CDR2 SQIVND (reference sequence). The CDR3 sequence is 15 residues long. CDR3 region: CASSRGSGVGNEQFF. CDR3 DNA sequence: TGTGCCAGTAGTAGGGGCAGCGGGGTTGGCAATGAGCAGTTCTTC.

Of note for this clone: The sample carries other DNA sequences with the same CDR3. V is TRBV7-2 and J is TRBJ2-7; weak D call: TRBD1 (6 bases). V was cut by 5 bases and J by 3 bases, with 11 bases left in between. The CDR3 has 13 residues. CDR1 and CDR2 (germline): SGHTA, FQGNSA. The CDR3 spells CASSPRTDYEQYV. The CDR3 DNA reads TGTGCCAGCAGCCCAAGGACAGACTACGAGCAGTACGTC.

The rearrangement uses TRBV28 and TRBJ1-2, with 7 bases identical to TRBD1. The V segment lost 6 bases and the J segment 4 bases; nucleotides outside the gene matches: 5. Germline V gives CDR1 MDHEN, CDR2 SYDVKM. The CDR3 totals 13 residues. As DNA, the CDR3 is TGTGCCAGCAGAGGGGGACAGCTCTATGGCTACACCTTC. It codes for CASRGGQLYGYTF.

This clone occurred once. The genes are TRBV5-5 and TRBJ2-5; 10 nucleotides line up with TRBD1. CDR1 SGHKS and CDR2 YYEKEE come from the germline V gene (reference sequence). V trimming: 4 bases; J trimming: 4 bases; junction bases outside the gene matches: 13. The CDR3 is made up of 17 amino acids. DNA of the CDR3: TGTGCCAGCAGCCCAACTAGTAGACAGGGGGCTCGAGAGACCCAGTACTTC. Translating gives CASSPTSRQGARETQYF.

The chain links TRBV4-2 to TRBJ1-5; D unresolved. Germline V CDR1 and CDR2: LGHNA, YNFKEQ. The CDR3 consists of 15 residues. V lost 7 bases, J lost 3 bases, and 16 bases lay in between. Here the CDR3 DNA reads TGTGCCAGCACCCAGGAGCTACGGTCCAATCAGCCCCAGCATTTT. Amino acid sequence: CASTQELRSNQPQHF.

The CDR3 bases are TGCGCCAGCAGCTTGGGGGACAGGGGAGGAGAGACCCAGTACTTC. This codes for CASSLGDRGGETQYF. The rearrangement uses TRBV5-1 and TRBJ2-5; 10 bases are shared with TRBD1. The germline gives CDR1 SGHRS, CDR2 YFSETQ. J gave up 4 bases and V 0 bases, and 3 bases lay outside the gene matches. The CDR3 is made up of 15 amino acids.

The chain recombines TRBV14 with TRBJ1-4; no definite D call. The CDR3 length is 15 residues. V gave up 0 bases and J gave up 8 bases, with 13 bases separating them. Germline CDR1 and CDR2: SGHDN and FVKESK. The CDR3, as DNA: TGTGCCAGCAGCCAAGATCGGCAGATCGGGGAAAAACTGTTTTTT. It is translated as CASSQDRQIGEKLFF.

The rearrangement links TRBV13 to TRBJ1-4, with 9 bases aligning to TRBD1. The CDR3 has 15 amino acids. Germline assignment: CDR1 PRHDT and CDR2 FYEKMQ (reference sequence). J gave up 8 bases and V 0 bases, and 4 bases lay outside the gene matches. DNA for the CDR3: TGTGCCAGCAGCTTAGGTGGGACAGGGCGAGAAAAACTGTTTTTT. Protein product: CASSLGGTGREKLFF.

The V call is TRBV10-2, the J call TRBJ1-1; no clear D gene. The CDR3 has 14 amino acids. The V gene's germline CDR1 is WSHSY and CDR2 SAAADI. V lost 2 bases to trimming and J lost 3 bases, with 10 bases between them. Here the CDR3 DNA reads TGCGCCAGCAGTGAGGTAACAGAGCACACTGAAGCTTTCTTT. It specifies CASSEVTEHTEAFF.

This clone was recorded a few times. Other DNA sequences in the same sample also yield this CDR3. CDR3: CASSLRAGRQETQYF. The DNA for the CDR3 is TGCGCCAGCAGCTTGAGGGCAGGGAGGCAAGAGACCCAGTACTTC. The chain uses TRBV5-1 and TRBJ2-5; tentative D call: TRBD2 (6 bases). The germline CDR1 and CDR2 sequences are SGHRS and YFSETQ. Trimming shortened V by 1 base and J by 2 bases, and 12 bases separated the two germline ends. This CDR3 has 15 residues.

V usage is TRBV7-2 and J usage is TRBJ2-2; D perhaps matches TRBD1 (6 bases). This CDR3 contains 17 residues. Per germline, CDR1 SGHTA and CDR2 FQGNSA. Between the trimmed V and J ends, which lost 5 bases and 5 bases, there was a span of 21 bases. The CDR3 is CASSQVAYGGRTGELFF. The CDR3 DNA reads as TGTGCCAGCAGCCAAGTAGCGTATGGGGGCCGGACCGGGGAGCTGTTTTTT.

This clone was seen a few times. The chain has TRBV5-5 and TRBJ1-1; maybe TRBD1 (6 bases). CDR1 is SGHKS and CDR2 is YYEKEE in the germline V gene (reference sequence). V was cut by 4 bases and J by 2 bases, with 15 bases left in between. This CDR3 is 15 amino acids long. CDR3 region: CASSRGGRANTEAFF. CDR3 nucleotide sequence: TGTGCCAGCAGCAGGGGGGGGAGGGCAAACACTGAAGCTTTCTTT.